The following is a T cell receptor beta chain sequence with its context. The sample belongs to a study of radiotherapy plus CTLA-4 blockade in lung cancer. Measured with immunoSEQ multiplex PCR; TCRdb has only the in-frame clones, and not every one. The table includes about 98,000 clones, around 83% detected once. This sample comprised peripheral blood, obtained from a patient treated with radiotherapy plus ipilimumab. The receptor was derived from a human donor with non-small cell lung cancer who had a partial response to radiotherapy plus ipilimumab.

This CDR3 is CASSLGQNQETQYF. The CDR3 DNA is TGTGCCAGCAGCTTGGGGCAGAATCAAGAGACCCAGTACTTC. V gene TRBV5-4 combines with J gene TRBJ2-5; no reliable D call. The CDR3 runs to 14 residues. V was shortened by 0 bases and J by 2 bases, with 8 bases between the two germline ends. Germline CDR1 and CDR2: SGHNT and YYREEE (reference sequence).